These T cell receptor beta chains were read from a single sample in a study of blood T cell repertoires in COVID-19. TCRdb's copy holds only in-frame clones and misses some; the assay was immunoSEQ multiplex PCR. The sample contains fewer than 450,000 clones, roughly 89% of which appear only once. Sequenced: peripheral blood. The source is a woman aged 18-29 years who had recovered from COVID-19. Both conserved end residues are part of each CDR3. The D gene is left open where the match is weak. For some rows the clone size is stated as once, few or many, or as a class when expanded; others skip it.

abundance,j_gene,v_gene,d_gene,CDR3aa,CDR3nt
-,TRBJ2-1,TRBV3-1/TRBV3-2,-,CASSPLSSYNEQFF,TGTGCCAGCAGCCCGCTGAGCTCCTACAATGAGCAGTTCTTC
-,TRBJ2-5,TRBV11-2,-,CASSLVMGEGETQYF,TGTGCCAGCAGCTTAGTTATGGGAGAGGGAGAGACCCAGTACTTC
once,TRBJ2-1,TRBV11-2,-,CASSSRVRASHSYNEQFF,TGTGCCAGCAGCTCTCGTGTAAGAGCTTCCCACTCCTACAATGAGCAGTTCTTC
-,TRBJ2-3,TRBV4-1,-,CASSQGPQHGDTQYF,TGCGCCAGCAGCCAAGGCCCCCAGCACGGGGATACGCAGTATTTT
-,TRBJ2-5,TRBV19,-,CASSDRTLGQETQYF,TGTGCCAGTAGTGATCGGACTTTAGGTCAAGAGACCCAGTACTTC
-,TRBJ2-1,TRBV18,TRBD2,CASSPLSSGRGYNEQFF,TGTGCCAGCTCACCCCTTTCTAGCGGGAGGGGGTACAATGAGCAGTTCTTC
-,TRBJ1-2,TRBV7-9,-,CASSPDGGYGYTF,TGTGCCAGCAGCCCGGACGGGGGCTATGGCTACACCTTC
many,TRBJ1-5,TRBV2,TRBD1,CAPQGAYDQPQHF,TGTGCTCCTCAGGGGGCGTACGATCAGCCCCAGCATTTT
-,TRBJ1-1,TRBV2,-,CASSEFVPNTEAFF,TGTGCCAGCAGTGAATTCGTCCCGAACACTGAAGCTTTCTTT
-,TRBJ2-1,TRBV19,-,CASSMQQNNEQFF,TGTGCCAGTAGTATGCAACAGAACAATGAGCAGTTCTTC
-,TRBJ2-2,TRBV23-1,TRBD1,CARRGNRGPTGELFF,TGCGCCAGGAGGGGGAACAGGGGGCCAACCGGGGAGCTGTTTTTT
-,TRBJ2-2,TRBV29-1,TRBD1,CSVRGTQGGAGELFF,TGCAGCGTGAGGGGAACACAGGGGGGTGCCGGGGAGCTGTTTTTT
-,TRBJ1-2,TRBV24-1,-,CATSDAGNYGYTF,TGTGCCACCAGTGATGCGGGGAACTATGGCTACACCTTC
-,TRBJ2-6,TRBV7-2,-,CASSPQTSSGANVLTF,TGTGCCAGCAGCCCCCAGACTAGTTCTGGGGCCAACGTCCTGACTTTC
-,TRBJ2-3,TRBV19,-,CASSPQGPDTQYF,TGTGCCAGTAGCCCCCAGGGGCCAGATACGCAGTATTTT
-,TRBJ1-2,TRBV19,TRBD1,CASSRRTGATLFGYTF,TGTGCCAGTAGTAGACGGACAGGGGCCACCCTTTTTGGCTACACCTTC
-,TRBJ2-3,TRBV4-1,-,CASSQESGDLTDTQYF,TGCGCCAGCAGCCAAGAGTCAGGGGACCTCACAGATACGCAGTATTTT
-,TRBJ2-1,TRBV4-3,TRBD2,CASSQILGGSEQFF,TGCGCCAGCAGCCAGATACTGGGGGGGAGTGAGCAGTTCTTC
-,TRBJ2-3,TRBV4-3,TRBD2,CASSQGPAGGPSTDTQYF,TGCGCCAGCAGCCAAGGTCCTGCGGGAGGGCCAAGCACAGATACGCAGTATTTT
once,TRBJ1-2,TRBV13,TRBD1,CASSLAGTVHGYTF,TGTGCCAGCAGCTTAGCCGGGACAGTACATGGCTACACCTTC
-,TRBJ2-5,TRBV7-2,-,CASSSPPGRETQYF,TGTGCCAGCAGCTCCCCCCCAGGGCGAGAGACCCAGTACTTC
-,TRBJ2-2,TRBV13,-,CASSLASGELFF,TGTGCCAGCAGCTTAGCATCCGGGGAGCTGTTTTTT
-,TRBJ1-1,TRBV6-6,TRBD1,CASSPGTGGAYPMNTEAFF,TGTGCCAGCAGTCCCGGGACAGGGGGCGCTTACCCCATGAACACTGAAGCTTTCTTT
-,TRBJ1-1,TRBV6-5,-,CASSPQGLGTEAFF,TGTGCCAGCAGTCCTCAGGGGCTGGGCACTGAAGCTTTCTTT
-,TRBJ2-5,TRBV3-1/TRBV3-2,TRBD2,CASSQTLAVETQYF,TGTGCCAGCAGCCAAACACTAGCGGTAGAGACCCAGTACTTC
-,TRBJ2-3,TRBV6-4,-,CASSDSWRLGWTDTQYF,TGTGCCAGCAGTGACTCGTGGAGATTGGGTTGGACAGATACGCAGTATTTT
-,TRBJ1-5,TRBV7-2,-,CASSLLSSNQPQHF,TGTGCCAGCAGCTTATTATCTAGCAATCAGCCCCAGCATTTT
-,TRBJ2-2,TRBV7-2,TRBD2,CASSPRTSGTIYGTGELFF,TGTGCCAGCAGCCCGCGGACTAGCGGGACCATCTATGGGACCGGGGAGCTGTTTTTT
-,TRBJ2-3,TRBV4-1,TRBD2,CASSLGRADADTQYF,TGCGCCAGCAGCCTTGGGAGGGCGGACGCAGATACGCAGTATTTT
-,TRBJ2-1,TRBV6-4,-,CASSANLYNEQFF,TGTGCCAGCAGTGCCAACCTATACAATGAGCAGTTCTTC
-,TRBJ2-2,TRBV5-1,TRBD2,CASSLGSGSSGELFF,TGCGCCAGCAGCTTGGGTAGCGGGAGTTCCGGGGAGCTGTTTTTT
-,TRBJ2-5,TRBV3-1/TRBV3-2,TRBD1,CASSPLDRGRETQYF,TGTGCCAGCAGCCCTTTGGACAGGGGGCGGGAGACCCAGTACTTC
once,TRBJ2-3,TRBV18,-,CASSQPRLITDTQYF,TGTGCCAGCTCCCAACCGCGACTTATCACAGATACGCAGTATTTT
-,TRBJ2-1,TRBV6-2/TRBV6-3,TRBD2,CASSHYIRTSGSTHEQFF,TGTGCCAGCAGCCATTACATCAGGACTAGCGGGAGTACGCATGAGCAGTTCTTC
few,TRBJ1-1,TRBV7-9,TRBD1,CASSDREDTEAFF,TGTGCCAGCAGTGACAGGGAGGACACTGAAGCTTTCTTT
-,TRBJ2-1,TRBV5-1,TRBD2,CASSPAGVAGGPYNEQFF,TGCGCCAGCAGCCCGGCCGGGGTGGCGGGAGGGCCCTACAATGAGCAGTTCTTC
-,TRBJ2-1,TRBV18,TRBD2,CASSLGLAATYNEQFF,TGTGCCAGCTCACTCGGACTAGCGGCCACCTACAATGAGCAGTTCTTC
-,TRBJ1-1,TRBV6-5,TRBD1,CASSKGNRGIGEAFF,TGTGCCAGCAGCAAAGGGAACAGGGGGATCGGTGAAGCTTTCTTT
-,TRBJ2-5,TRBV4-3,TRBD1,CASSNRDRGLETQYF,TGCGCCAGCAGCAATCGGGACAGGGGATTGGAGACCCAGTACTTC
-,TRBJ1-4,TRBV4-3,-,CASSQGTNEKLFF,TGCGCCAGCAGCCAAGGGACAAATGAAAAACTGTTTTTT
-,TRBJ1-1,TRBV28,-,CASSLSGMGTEAFF,TGTGCCAGCAGTTTATCGGGGATGGGCACTGAAGCTTTCTTT
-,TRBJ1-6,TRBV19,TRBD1,CATRTGGYNSPLHF,TGTGCCACTCGGACAGGGGGCTATAATTCACCCCTCCACTTT
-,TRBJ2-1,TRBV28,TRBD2,CASSFPTSGYSYNEQFF,TGTGCCAGCAGTTTCCCGACTAGCGGGTACTCCTACAATGAGCAGTTCTTC
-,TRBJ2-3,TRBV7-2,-,CASSSGAGEDTQYF,TGTGCCAGCAGCTCAGGGGCGGGTGAGGATACGCAGTATTTT
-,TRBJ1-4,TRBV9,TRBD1,CASSVEKTTGGNEKLFF,TGTGCCAGCAGCGTAGAGAAAACGACAGGGGGAAATGAAAAACTGTTTTTT
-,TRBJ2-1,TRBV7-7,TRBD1,CASSKGQGSYNEQFF,TGTGCCAGCAGCAAAGGACAGGGCTCCTACAATGAGCAGTTCTTC
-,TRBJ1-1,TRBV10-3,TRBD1,CATQGQDSEYTEAFF,TGTGCCACTCAGGGACAGGACTCCGAGTACACTGAAGCTTTCTTT
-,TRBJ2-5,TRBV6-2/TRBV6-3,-,CASSYVAETQYF,TGTGCCAGCAGTTACGTAGCGGAGACCCAGTACTTC